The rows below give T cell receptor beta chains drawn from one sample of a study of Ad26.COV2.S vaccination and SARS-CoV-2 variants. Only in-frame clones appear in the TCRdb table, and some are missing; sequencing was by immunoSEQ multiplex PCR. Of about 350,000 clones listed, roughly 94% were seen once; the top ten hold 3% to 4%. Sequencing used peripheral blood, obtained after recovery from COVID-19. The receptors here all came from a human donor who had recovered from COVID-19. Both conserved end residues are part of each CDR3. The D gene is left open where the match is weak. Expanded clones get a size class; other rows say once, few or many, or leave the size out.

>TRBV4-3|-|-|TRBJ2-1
CASSEDIIYNEQFF
TGCGCCAGCAGCGAGGACATTATCTACAATGAGCAGTTCTTC
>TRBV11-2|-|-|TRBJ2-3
CASSLVPGLKGTDTQYF
TGTGCCAGCAGTTTAGTACCGGGGCTAAAGGGCACAGATACGCAGTATTTT
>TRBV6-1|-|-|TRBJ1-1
CASSEYHSNTEAFF
TGTGCCAGCAGTGAATACCACTCGAACACTGAAGCTTTCTTT
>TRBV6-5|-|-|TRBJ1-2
CASSYFGRPYGYTF
TGTGCCAGCAGTTATTTTGGCAGACCTTATGGCTACACCTTC
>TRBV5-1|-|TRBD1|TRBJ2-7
CASSWTGQGTYEQYF
TGCGCCAGCAGCTGGACCGGACAGGGAACCTACGAGCAGTACTTC
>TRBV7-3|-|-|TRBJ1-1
CASRNDRLTEAFF
TGTGCCAGCAGAAACGACAGGCTCACTGAAGCTTTCTTT
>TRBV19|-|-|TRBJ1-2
CASRESGNGYTF
TGTGCCAGTAGGGAGTCAGGGAATGGCTACACCTTC
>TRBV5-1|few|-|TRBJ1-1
CASSLYSERPTEAFF
TGCGCCAGCAGCTTGTACTCGGAACGGCCCACTGAAGCTTTCTTT
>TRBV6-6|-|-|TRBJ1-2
CASSYGRQNYGYTF
TGTGCCAGCAGTTATGGGAGACAGAACTATGGCTACACCTTC
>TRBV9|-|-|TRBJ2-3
CASSVGGTDTQYF
TGTGCCAGCAGCGTGGGGGGCACAGATACGCAGTATTTT
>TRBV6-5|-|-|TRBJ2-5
CASSSGGAGRETQYF
TGTGCCAGCAGTAGTGGCGGGGCGGGGAGGGAGACCCAGTACTTC
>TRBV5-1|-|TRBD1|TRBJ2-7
CASSFGDRGVYEQYF
TGCGCCAGCAGCTTTGGGGACAGGGGCGTCTACGAGCAGTACTTC